Presented here are 11 T cell receptor beta chains from one specimen sequenced in a study of blood T cell repertoires in COVID-19. Here immunoSEQ multiplex PCR was the method, and the copy in TCRdb shows in-frame clones only, minus some. The sample gives 150,000 to 200,000 clones, about 80% of which show up once; approximately 3.6% is in the top ten. Sample: PBMCs or T cells enriched from blood (not recorded which). These receptors all stem from a woman aged 55-69 years who had recovered from COVID-19.

This clone came up once. The V call is TRBV24-1, the J call TRBJ2-1; 9 bases line up with TRBD2. Trimming cost V 3 bases and J 3 bases; bases outside gene matches: 14. CDR3 size: 19 residues. Germline CDR1 KGHDR, CDR2 SFDVKD. For the CDR3, the DNA is TGTGCCACCAGTGATGGACTTACCGCTAGCGGGGAGCTCTACAATGAGCAGTTCTTC. Protein product: CATSDGLTASGELYNEQFF.

The genes are TRBV7-9 and TRBJ1-3; 7 bases are a match to TRBD1. The CDR3 runs to 19 residues. V was clipped by 4 bases and J by 4 bases; unmatched bases: 19. Germline assignment: CDR1 SEHNR and CDR2 FQNEAQ (reference sequence). CDR3 amino acids: CASSSKVTGKGRSGNTIYF. For the CDR3, the DNA is TGTGCCAGCAGCTCGAAGGTGACAGGGAAAGGGCGTAGCGGAAACACCATATATTTT.

This rearrangement joins TRBV5-1 to TRBJ2-7, with TRBD2 matching over 8 bases. V lost 3 bases to trimming and J lost 2 bases; unmatched junction nucleotides: 4. CDR3 length: 14 amino acids. Per the germline V gene, CDR1 is SGHRS and CDR2 is YFSETQ. The CDR3 nucleotides are TGCGCCAGCAGCTGGGGTAGCGGGGCCTACGAGCAGTACTTC. It yields the protein CASSWGSGAYEQYF.

This clone turned up a few times. This chain joins TRBV7-9 and TRBJ1-1; the match to TRBD1 covers 12 bases. This CDR3 has 18 residues. V shed 4 bases and J 4 bases; nucleotides not matched to a gene: 13. Germline V gene lookup returns CDR1 SEHNR and CDR2 FQNEAQ (reference sequence). DNA for the CDR3: TGTGCCAGCAGCTCGGGACAGGGGGCGCTCGGATTTCGCACTGAAGCTTTCTTT. Translation gives CASSSGQGALGFRTEAFF.

The rearrangement links TRBV9 to TRBJ1-4; D unresolved. Germline V CDR1 and CDR2: SGDLS, YYNGEE. CDR3 length: 12 residues. Trimming took 5 bases from V and 8 from J, leaving 10 bases between them. CDR3 sequence reads: CASSRAGEKLFF. CDR3 DNA: TGTGCCAGCAGTAGGGCGGGGGAAAAACTGTTTTTT.

The V and J genes are TRBV1 and TRBJ1-1; the table's D call TRBD1 went unverified against the DNA. TRBV1 corresponds to a pseudogene. The CDR3 is 15 amino acids. This chain's CDR3 is CTSSQGTGSNTEAFF. CDR3 coding DNA: TGCACCAGCAGCCAAGGGACAGGCTCGAACACTGAAGCTTTCTTT.

V gene TRBV3-1 (or the pseudogene TRBV3-2) combines with J gene TRBJ2-3; TRBD2 matches 16 bases. Per the germline V gene, CDR1 is LGHDT and CDR2 is YNNKEL (reference sequence). The CDR3 loop spans 16 amino acids. The J segment lost 8 bases and the V segment lost 4 bases, leaving 6 bases of the junction unmatched. CDR3: CASSLTGTSGGGTQYF. For the CDR3, the DNA is TGTGCCAGCAGCCTGACCGGGACTAGCGGGGGGGGTACGCAGTATTTT.

The rearrangement joins TRBV5-1 to TRBJ2-7; possibly TRBD1 for D (6 bases). The CDR3 is 13 residues long. With 6 bases removed from V and 5 bases from J, the gap between germline ends came to 15 bases. The germline V gene has CDR1 SGHRS and CDR2 YFSETQ. The DNA for the CDR3 is TGCGCCAGCACCCTGGCAGGGGCGGACGAGCAGTACTTC. Protein: CASTLAGADEQYF.

The V call is TRBV14, the J call TRBJ2-2; 8 nucleotides line up with TRBD1. Germline V gene lookup returns CDR1 SGHDN and CDR2 FVKESK. The CDR3 covers 14 residues. V shed 2 bases, J shed 5 bases, and the junction held 1 base outside the gene matches. The CDR3 spells CASSQYRGTGELFF. The CDR3 DNA follows: TGTGCCAGCAGCCAATACAGGGGGACCGGGGAGCTGTTTTTT.

The J gene is TRBJ1-1, the V gene TRBV11-3; no clear D. The CDR3 consists of 13 residues. CDR1 and CDR2 (germline): SGHNT, YENEEA. V lost 2 bases and J lost 3, with 7 bases in between. CDR3 sequence reads: CASSLFSDTEAFF. CDR3 DNA: TGTGCCAGCAGCTTATTCAGTGACACTGAAGCTTTCTTT.

The gene calls are TRBV10-3 and TRBJ1-2, with 9 bases aligning to TRBD1. The CDR3 contains 16 residues. The germline V gene encodes CDR1 ENHRY and CDR2 SYGVKD. The V segment lost 3 bases and the J segment 10 bases; nucleotides outside the gene matches: 15. The CDR3 loop is CAISDRRGQGPMAYTF. In DNA, the CDR3 is TGTGCCATCAGTGACCGTCGGGGACAGGGACCTATGGCCTACACCTTC.